This TCR beta chain was observed in a study of T-cell reconstitution after alpha-beta-depleted transplantation in children. Findings of the study overall: By one year post-transplant, T-cell counts and diversity largely arose from T cells that were newly produced.

This clonotype has just a few counts. Its target is not known. Preparation of the TCRbeta library used unique molecular identifiers. TCRdb re-called the PCR reads through MiXCR, storing one row per CDR3 protein. The table records just over 950,000 distinct CDR3 sequences, about 31% of them present only once. Germline trimming cut 6 bases from V and 9 bases from J; bases unmatched to any gene: 9. Per the germline V gene, CDR1 is DFQATT and CDR2 is SNEGSKA (reference sequence). The CDR3 length is 13 residues. The receptor comes from a boy in the first two years of life who had a stem cell transplant for SCID, so the T cells may come from the graft donor. Here the sequenced sample was PBMCs, mostly from graft donor cells, taken 360 days after TCRalphabeta/CD19-depleted stem cell transplant. The rearrangement joins TRBV20-1 to TRBJ2-7; 12 nucleotides line up with TRBD1. CDR3 loop: CSAIPGQGARQYF. In DNA, the CDR3 is TGCAGTGCCATCCCGGGACAGGGGGCTCGGCAGTACTTC.